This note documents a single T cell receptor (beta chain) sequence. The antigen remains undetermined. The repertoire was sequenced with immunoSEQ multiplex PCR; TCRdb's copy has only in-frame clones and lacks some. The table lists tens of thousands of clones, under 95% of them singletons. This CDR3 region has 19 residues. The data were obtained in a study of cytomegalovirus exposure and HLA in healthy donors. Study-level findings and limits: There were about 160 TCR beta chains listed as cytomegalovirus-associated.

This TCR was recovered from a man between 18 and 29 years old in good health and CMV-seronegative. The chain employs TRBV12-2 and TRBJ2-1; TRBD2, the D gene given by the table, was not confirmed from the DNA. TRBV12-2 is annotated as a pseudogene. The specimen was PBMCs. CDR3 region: CASRLIGTPAGGRLGEQFF. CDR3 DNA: TGTGCAAGTCGCTTAATCGGGACTCCGGCGGGAGGCAGGTTGGGTGAGCAGTTCTTC.